The text below deals with one T cell receptor beta chain. This may be a read error, as it is one base from a much larger clone. This sample stems from a study of blood T cells in healthy people across ages. Using a J-beta primer mix together with a sample-barcoded 5' primer, a second PCR was run for about 6 to 11 cycles. Each CDR3 protein is one row after TCRdb ran MiXCR on the 5' RACE reads. This table holds 800,000 to 950,000 distinct CDR3 sequences, around 34% found once. V lost 6 bases, J lost 5 bases, and 12 bases stayed unmatched. The CDR3 has 16 amino acids. Germline V CDR1 and CDR2: LGHNA, YNFKEQ.

This chain uses TRBV4-2 with TRBJ2-5; 10 positions agree with TRBD2. Material for sequencing was blood. This receptor was obtained from a young man in good health. The CDR3 loop reads CASSLPLAGARETQYF. The CDR3, as DNA: TGTGCCAGCAGTCTCCCGCTAGCGGGGGCGCGGGAGACCCAGTACTTC.